This T cell receptor (beta chain) was identified during a study of identifying expanded T cells in peripheral blood. Profiling relied on immunoSEQ multiplex PCR, and the TCRdb table lists in-frame clones only, not all of them. This table has about 82,000 clones, around nine tenths appearing once. Study-wide results and limits: Across healthy donors, higher total template counts meant significantly greater approximately 2-week count variance.

Worth noting for this clone: The antigen is not known.

Sequencing was performed on blood. The TCR comes from a person aged 18 to 69 in good health.

The CDR3 DNA sequence: TGTGCCAGCAGTTATCGCGGGACCTATGGCTACACCTTC. Translated: CASSYRGTYGYTF. The rearrangement joins TRBV6-6 to TRBJ1-2; TRBD1 might be the D (5 bases). Germline CDR1 reads MNHNY; CDR2 reads SVGAGI (reference sequence). V shed 3 bases and J shed 4 bases, with 9 bases lying between them. The CDR3 extends over 13 amino acids.